The source of this T cell receptor (beta chain) is a study of cytomegalovirus exposure and HLA in healthy donors. Study-wide findings and caveats: It was fewer than 200 TCR beta chains that were listed as cytomegalovirus-associated. Reports indicated that the classifier achieved high specificity and sensitivity in diagnosing cytomegalovirus status. Three chains linked to CMV were shown in vitro to be specific for CMV antigens.

This CDR3 has 16 residues. CDR1 MDHEN and CDR2 SYDVKM come from the germline V gene. Germline trimming cut 4 bases from V and 0 bases from J; bases unmatched to any gene: 5. The donors belonged to the approximately 120-subject validation cohort, separate from the approximately 700-subject first cohort. A word on this clone: Its antigen is unknown.

Clones were sequenced by immunoSEQ multiplex PCR, and TCRdb holds only the in-frame ones, with some missing. Altogether more than 250,000 clones are present, about nine tenths being singletons, with the ten largest covering more than 0.9%. This TCR was sampled from a woman in her 30s in good health and CMV-seropositive. Sequenced: PBMCs. J is TRBJ1-1 and V is TRBV28, with 10 bases aligning to TRBD1. The CDR3 sequence is CASSSTGGGMNTEAFF. Here the CDR3 DNA reads TGTGCCAGCAGTTCGACAGGGGGCGGAATGAACACTGAAGCTTTCTTT.